The clone carrying this T cell receptor (beta chain) was recorded a few times. Its antigen is unidentified. This specimen belongs to a study of beta chain features in type 1 diabetes. General study findings and limits: All four CD4+ subsets from Type 1 diabetes patients carried moderately but significantly shorter TCRB CDR3s. Patients and controls would be equally affected if PCR favored shorter templates.

Of the isolated RNA, all was reverse transcribed, and so the sequenced material was expressed TCRB transcripts. The data were produced by immunoSEQ multiplex PCR, yet TCRdb's version contains in-frame clones alone and is incomplete. Among about 640,000 clones, around an eighth were seen once, and the ten largest hold around 0.12%. CDR3 length: 15 residues. In germline, CDR1 is GTSNPN, CDR2 SVGIG (reference sequence). V was trimmed by 0 bases and J by 5 bases, leaving 14 bases between them. Via CD45RO/CCR7/CD25/CD127/CD95/CD27, cells of the CD4+ naive, central memory, regulatory and stem cell-like memory subsets were sorted.

This chain connects TRBV30 to TRBJ1-3; tentatively, D is TRBD1 (6 bases). The sample comprised naive CD4+ T cells from blood. This TCR was recovered from a man in his thirties or forties with type 1 diabetes. CDR3 nucleotide sequence: TGTGCCTGGAGTGTACCAGGGGCAAGTAGAAACACCATATATTTT. The encoded protein is CAWSVPGASRNTIYF.